This TCR beta chain emerged from a study of cytomegalovirus exposure and HLA in healthy donors. PCR involved 60 Vbeta and 13 Jbeta primers. This table comes from immunoSEQ multiplex PCR, and its TCRdb copy is limited to in-frame clones, with some not included. The table shows 100,000 or so clones, with about two thirds occurring only once. General study results and limits: A highly shared variant cluster was judged a likely technical artifact. Earlier results showed most TCR beta V segments being productive about 87% or about 30% of the time.

As concerns this clone: Its target is not known.

CDR1 is SGHDN, CDR2 FVKESK, per germline. V lost 3 bases to trimming and J lost 6 bases, with 4 bases between them. The CDR3 is made up of 11 amino acids. Sample: PBMCs. The receptor was isolated from a woman aged 30 to 39 in good health and CMV-seropositive. This sequence joins TRBV14 and TRBJ2-3; D is ambiguous. CDR3 nucleotide sequence: TGTGCCAGCAGCCACTCGGATACGCAGTATTTT. The encoded protein is CASSHSDTQYF.